The clone carrying this T cell receptor beta chain was picked up a small number of times. The antigen is undetermined. This sample was taken from a study of T cells after yellow fever vaccination. Study conclusions and caveats: A large majority of primary-vaccination clones showed up again after the booster (around 96% CD4, approximately 90% CD8).

TCRdb re-derived calls from the 5' RACE reads in MiXCR, one entry per CDR3 protein. The repertoire holds some 300,000 distinct CDR3 sequences, roughly 8.7% seen once, with about 3% in the top ten. The V end lost 6 bases, the J end lost 4 bases, and 19 bases lay between the germline ends. Germline CDR1 and CDR2: SEHNR and FQNEAQ (reference sequence). The CDR3 length is 16 residues. The specimen comprised CD4+ T cells sorted from PBMCs, sampled 5 days after the yellow fever booster vaccination. The chain combines TRBV7-9 with TRBJ1-3; no reliable D call. The source is a man aged 18 to 30 who received the YFV17D yellow fever vaccine. The CDR3 sequence: CASSQNRGSVGNTIYF. In nucleotides, the CDR3 is TGTGCCAGCAGTCAGAACCGGGGTTCGGTCGGAAACACCATATATTTT. The complete variable domain, with remaining parts taken from reference TRBV7-9 and TRBJ1-3, reads DTGVSQNPRHKITKRGQNVTFRCDPISEHNRLYWYRQTLGQGPEFLTYFQNEAQLEKSRLLSDRFSAERPKGSFSTLEIQRTEQGDSAMYLCASSQNRGSVGNTIYFGEGSWLTVV.